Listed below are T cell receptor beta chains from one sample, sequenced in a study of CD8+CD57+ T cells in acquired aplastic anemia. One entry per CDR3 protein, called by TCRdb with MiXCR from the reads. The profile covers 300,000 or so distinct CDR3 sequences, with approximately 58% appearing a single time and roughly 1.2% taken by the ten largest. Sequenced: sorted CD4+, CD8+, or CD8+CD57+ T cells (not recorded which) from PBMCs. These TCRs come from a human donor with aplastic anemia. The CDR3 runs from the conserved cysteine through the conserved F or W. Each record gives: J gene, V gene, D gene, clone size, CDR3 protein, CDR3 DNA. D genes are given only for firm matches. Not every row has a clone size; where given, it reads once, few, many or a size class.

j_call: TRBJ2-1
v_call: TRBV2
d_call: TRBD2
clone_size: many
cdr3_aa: CASSGPAGGREQFF
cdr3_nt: TGTGCCAGCAGTGGCCCAGCGGGAGGTCGGGAGCAGTTCTTC

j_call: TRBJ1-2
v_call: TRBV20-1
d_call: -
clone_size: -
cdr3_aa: CSARGVAGEYGYTF
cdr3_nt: TGCAGTGCTAGAGGCGTGGCAGGGGAGTATGGCTACACCTTC

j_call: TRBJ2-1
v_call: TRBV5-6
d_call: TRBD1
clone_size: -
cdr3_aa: CASSPGQGAGNEQFF
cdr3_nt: TGTGCCAGCAGCCCGGGACAGGGGGCAGGGAATGAGCAGTTCTTC

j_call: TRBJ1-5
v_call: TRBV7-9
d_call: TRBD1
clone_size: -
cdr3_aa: CASSSLTGGDNQPQHF
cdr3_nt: TGTGCCAGCAGCTCCCTAACAGGGGGGGACAATCAGCCCCAGCATTTT

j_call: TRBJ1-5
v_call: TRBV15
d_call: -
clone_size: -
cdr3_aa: CATSSALSMGNQPQHF
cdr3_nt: TGTGCCACCAGCAGCGCTCTTTCGATGGGTAATCAGCCCCAGCATTTT

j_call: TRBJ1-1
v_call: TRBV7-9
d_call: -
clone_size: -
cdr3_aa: CASSPWTEKMNTEAFF
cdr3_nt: TGTGCCAGCAGCCCTTGGACGGAAAAAATGAACACTGAAGCTTTCTTT

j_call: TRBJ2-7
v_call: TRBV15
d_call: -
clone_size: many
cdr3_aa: CATSRDRAALEQYF
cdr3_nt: TGTGCCACCAGCAGAGATCGAGCGGCTCTCGAGCAGTACTTC

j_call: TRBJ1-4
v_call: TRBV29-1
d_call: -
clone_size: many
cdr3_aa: CSVATGMGRGSEKLFF
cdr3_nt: TGCAGCGTTGCAACAGGAATGGGGCGTGGGAGTGAAAAACTGTTTTTT

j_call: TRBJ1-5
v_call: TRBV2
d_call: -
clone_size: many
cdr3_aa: CASSDRAENQPQHF
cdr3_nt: TGTGCCAGCAGTGATAGGGCAGAAAATCAGCCCCAGCATTTT

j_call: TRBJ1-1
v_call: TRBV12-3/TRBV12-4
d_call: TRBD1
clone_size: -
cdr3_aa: CASSFGQGDSMNTEAFF
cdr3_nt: TGTGCCAGCAGTTTTGGACAGGGTGATTCCATGAACACTGAAGCTTTCTTT

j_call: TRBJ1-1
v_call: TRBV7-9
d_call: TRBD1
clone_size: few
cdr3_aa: CASSLAVGGGASEAFF
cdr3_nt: TGTGCCAGCAGCTTAGCGGTGGGAGGGGGCGCTTCTGAAGCTTTCTTT

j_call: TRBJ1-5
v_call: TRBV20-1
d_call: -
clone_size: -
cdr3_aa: CSAVGYRLSNQPQHF
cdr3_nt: TGCAGTGCCGTGGGATACAGGCTTAGCAATCAGCCCCAGCATTTT

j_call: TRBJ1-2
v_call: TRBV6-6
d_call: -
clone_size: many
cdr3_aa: CASGRNYGYTF
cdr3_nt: TGTGCCAGCGGAAGGAACTATGGCTACACCTTC

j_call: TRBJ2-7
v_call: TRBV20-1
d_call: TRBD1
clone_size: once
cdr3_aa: CSARPRTGLDYEQHF
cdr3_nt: TGCAGTGCTAGACCTAGGACAGGGTTGGACTACGAGCAGCACTTC

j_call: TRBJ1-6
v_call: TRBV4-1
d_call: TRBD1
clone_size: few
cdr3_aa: CASSQSGQGARNSPLHF
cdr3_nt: TGCGCCAGCAGCCAATCCGGACAGGGGGCACGGAATTCACCCCTCCACTTT

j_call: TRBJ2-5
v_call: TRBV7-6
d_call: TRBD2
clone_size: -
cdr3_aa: CATSGLAPQETQYF
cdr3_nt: TGTGCCACCTCGGGACTAGCGCCTCAAGAGACCCAGTACTTC

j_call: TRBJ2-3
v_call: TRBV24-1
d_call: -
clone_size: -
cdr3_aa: CATREGKDTQYF
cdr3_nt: TGTGCCACCAGAGAGGGTAAAGATACGCAGTATTTT

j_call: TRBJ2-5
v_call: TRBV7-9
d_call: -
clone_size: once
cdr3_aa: CACSWGGYGQETQYF
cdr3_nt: TGTGCCTGCAGCTGGGGAGGTTACGGTCAAGAGACCCAGTACTTC

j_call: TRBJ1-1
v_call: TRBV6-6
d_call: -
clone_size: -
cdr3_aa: CASSPDILSTEAFF
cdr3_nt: TGTGCCAGCAGTCCTGACATCCTGTCCACTGAAGCTTTCTTT

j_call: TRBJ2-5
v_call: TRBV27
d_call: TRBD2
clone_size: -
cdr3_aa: CASVGEGLGETQYF
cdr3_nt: TGTGCCAGCGTCGGGGAGGGCCTGGGAGAGACCCAGTACTTC

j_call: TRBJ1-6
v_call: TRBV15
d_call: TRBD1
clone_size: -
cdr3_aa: CATSTRQGMMSSPLHF
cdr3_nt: TGTGCCACCAGCACCAGACAGGGAATGATGAGCTCACCCCTCCACTTT

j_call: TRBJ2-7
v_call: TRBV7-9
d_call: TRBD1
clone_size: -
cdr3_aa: CASSLYQGVAYEQYF
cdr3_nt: TGTGCCAGCAGCTTATATCAGGGGGTGGCCTACGAGCAGTACTTC

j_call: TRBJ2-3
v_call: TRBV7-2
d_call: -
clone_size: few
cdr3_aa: CASRADGPDTQYF
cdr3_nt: TGTGCCAGCAGAGCGGACGGACCAGATACGCAGTATTTT

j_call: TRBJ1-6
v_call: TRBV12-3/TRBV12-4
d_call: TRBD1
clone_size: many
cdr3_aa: CASSLAQGGDSPLHF
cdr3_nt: TGTGCCAGCAGTTTAGCGCAGGGGGGTGATTCACCCCTCCACTTT

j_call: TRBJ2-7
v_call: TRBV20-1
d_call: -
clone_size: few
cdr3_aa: CSARETVFSYEQYF
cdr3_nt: TGCAGTGCTAGAGAGACAGTCTTCTCCTACGAGCAGTACTTC

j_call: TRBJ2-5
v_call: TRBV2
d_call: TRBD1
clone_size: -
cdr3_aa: CASRPGQGRETQYF
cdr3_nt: TGTGCCAGCAGGCCGGGACAGGGGCGGGAGACCCAGTACTTC

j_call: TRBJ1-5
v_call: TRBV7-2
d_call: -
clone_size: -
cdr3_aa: CASTLRAQGNNQPQHF
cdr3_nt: TGTGCCAGTACTCTTAGGGCTCAGGGAAACAATCAGCCCCAGCATTTT

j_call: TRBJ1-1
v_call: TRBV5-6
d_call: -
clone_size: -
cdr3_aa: CASSQTTGEAFF
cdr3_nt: TGTGCCAGCAGCCAAACCACAGGGGAAGCTTTCTTT

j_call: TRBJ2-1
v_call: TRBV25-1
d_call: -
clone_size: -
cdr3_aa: CASSATSRNEQFF
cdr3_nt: TGTGCCAGCAGTGCGACTAGTCGTAATGAGCAGTTCTTC

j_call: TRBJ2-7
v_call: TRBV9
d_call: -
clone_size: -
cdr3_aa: CASSGLSGYYEQYF
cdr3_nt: TGTGCCAGCAGCGGCCTTAGCGGATACTACGAGCAGTACTTC

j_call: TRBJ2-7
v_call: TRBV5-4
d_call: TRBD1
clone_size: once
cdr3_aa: CASSSRDRGYEQYF
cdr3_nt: TGTGCCAGCAGCTCCCGGGACAGGGGGTACGAGCAGTACTTC

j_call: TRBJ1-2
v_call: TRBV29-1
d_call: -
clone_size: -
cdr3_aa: CSALLGAHLDGYTF
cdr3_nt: TGCAGCGCTCTATTAGGGGCCCACTTGGATGGCTACACCTTC

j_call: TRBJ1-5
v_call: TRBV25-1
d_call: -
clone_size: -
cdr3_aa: CASSDGTGTETSYSNQPQHF
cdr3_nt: TGTGCCAGCAGTGATGGAACCGGGACGGAGACAAGCTATAGCAATCAGCCCCAGCATTTT

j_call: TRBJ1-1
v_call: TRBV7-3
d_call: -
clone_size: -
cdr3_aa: CASSSEGTEAFF
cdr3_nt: TGTGCCAGCAGCTCAGAGGGGACAGAAGCTTTCTTT

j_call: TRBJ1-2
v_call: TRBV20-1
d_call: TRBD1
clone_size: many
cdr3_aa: CSANTLGQGTGGYTF
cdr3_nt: TGCAGTGCTAATACCCTTGGACAGGGCACGGGAGGCTACACCTTC

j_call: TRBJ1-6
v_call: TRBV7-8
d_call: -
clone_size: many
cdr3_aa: CASSLMYVGSPLHF
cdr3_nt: TGTGCCAGCAGCTTAATGTACGTCGGTTCACCCCTCCACTTT

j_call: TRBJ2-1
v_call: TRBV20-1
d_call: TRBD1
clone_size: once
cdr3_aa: CSAPRGLEQFF
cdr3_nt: TGCAGTGCTCCGAGGGGGCTTGAGCAGTTCTTC

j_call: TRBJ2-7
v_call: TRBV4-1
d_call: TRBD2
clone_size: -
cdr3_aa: CASSQISWPGGDYEQYF
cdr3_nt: TGCGCCAGCAGCCAGATCTCGTGGCCGGGGGGGGACTACGAGCAGTACTTC

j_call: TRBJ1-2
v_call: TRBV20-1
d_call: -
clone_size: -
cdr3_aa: CSGGQGYGCTF
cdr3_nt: -

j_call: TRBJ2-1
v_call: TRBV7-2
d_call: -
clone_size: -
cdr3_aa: CASSSLDVLAGVQFF
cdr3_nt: TGTGCCAGCAGCTCGCTCGACGTACTAGCAGGGGTGCAGTTCTTC

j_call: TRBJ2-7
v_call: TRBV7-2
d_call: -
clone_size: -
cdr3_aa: CASSFDLISYEQYF
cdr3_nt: TGTGCCAGCAGCTTTGACCTTATCTCCTACGAGCAGTACTTC

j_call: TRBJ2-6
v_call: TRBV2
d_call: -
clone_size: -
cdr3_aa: CASSERTGANVLTF
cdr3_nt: TGTGCCAGCAGTGAACGGACTGGGGCCAACGTCCTGACTTTC

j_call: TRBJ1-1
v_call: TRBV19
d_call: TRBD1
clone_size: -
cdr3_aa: CASSLTDRGGEAFF
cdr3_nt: TGTGCCAGTAGCCTTACGGACAGGGGCGGTGAAGCTTTCTTT

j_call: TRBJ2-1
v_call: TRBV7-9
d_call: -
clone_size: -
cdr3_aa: CASRNIDIVYNEQFF
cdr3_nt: TGTGCCAGCAGGAACATCGACATTGTCTACAATGAGCAGTTCTTC

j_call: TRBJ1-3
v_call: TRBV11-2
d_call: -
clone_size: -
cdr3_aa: CDSSFYICSVQGSGNTIYF
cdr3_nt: -

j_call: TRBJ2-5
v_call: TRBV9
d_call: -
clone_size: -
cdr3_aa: CASSVGSPYQETQYF
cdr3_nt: TGTGCCAGCAGCGTAGGATCACCGTACCAAGAGACCCAGTACTTC

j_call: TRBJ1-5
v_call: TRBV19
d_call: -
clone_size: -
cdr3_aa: CASSISILEAQHF
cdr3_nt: TGTGCCAGTAGTATATCCATCCTTGAGGCCCAGCATTTT

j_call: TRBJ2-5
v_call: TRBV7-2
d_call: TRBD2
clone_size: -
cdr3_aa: CASSLRAAGAETQYF
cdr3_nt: TGTGCCAGCAGCTTAAGGGCAGCGGGGGCCGAGACCCAGTACTTC

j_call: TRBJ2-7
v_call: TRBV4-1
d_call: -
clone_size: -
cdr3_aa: CASSQDRAGSPYEQYF
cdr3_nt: TGCGCCAGCAGCCAAGATCGGGCCGGGTCCCCCTACGAGCAGTACTTC

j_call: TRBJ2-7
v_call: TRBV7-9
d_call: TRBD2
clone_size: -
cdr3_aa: CASQAGEGEQYF
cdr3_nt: TGTGCCAGCCAAGCGGGAGAGGGCGAGCAGTACTTC